This entry is about one T cell receptor (beta chain). Its antigen is not known. Sequencing used immunoSEQ multiplex PCR; TCRdb keeps in-frame clones, though not all of them. Of tens of thousands of clones listed, roughly 72% are singletons. The CDR3 covers 14 residues. CDR1 is SGHRS, CDR2 YFSETQ, per germline. V was pared by 4 bases and J by 7 bases, with 11 bases of the junction left unmatched. Controls came from buffy coats of healthy blood donors. These data come from a study of STAT5B mutations in CD4+ large granular lymphocyte leukemia. As for the study in general: Among healthy controls, a particular HLA allele went with more CDR3 'QG' motifs.

Study-wide results and caveats: Without putative leukemic clones, patient CD4-sorted repertoires remained more clonal than healthy CD4+ repertoires. TRBV06-family usage was enriched in top patient clones (8/27) versus controls (2/35).

The gene calls are TRBV5-1 and TRBJ2-7; 7 bases agree with TRBD1. The TCR sequence derives from a human donor in good health. Sequencing used CD4+ T cells from blood buffy coats. The DNA for the CDR3 is TGCGCCAGCAGCAGACAGGGTGGGACCACTGAGCAGTACTTC. It translates to CASSRQGGTTEQYF.